The present T cell receptor (beta chain) was sequenced within a study of technical replicates of blood from a few donors (dated by TCRdb to 2016 to 2017). The junction shows trimming of 6 bases on V and 5 bases on J, plus 13 bases between the germline ends. The CDR3 goes from the cysteine to the phenylalanine over 14 residues. Solely the CDR3 DNA is kept, with 42 bases framed from the first base. CDR1 and CDR2 were assigned from the germline V gene (reference sequence) as MNHEY and SMNVEV. As regards this clone: What this receptor recognizes is not known. Per-base quality was not reported, and no clone a single base away is much larger than it.

Receptors were amplified or captured by the immunoSEQ multiplex PCR assay. In TCRdb, the immuneACCESS table is reduced to in-frame sequences with V and J assigned. These tables do not hold every clone; where another copy was compared, an unresolved V gene accounts for under half, and the others remain unexplained. The sample data list approximately 75,000 clones, and around 97% of these were observed just once. Jointly, the top ten make up approximately 0.18% of the sample. Sequenced sample: T cells isolated from PBMCs. The sequence joins TRBV27 to TRBJ2-2; TRBD1 is a weak D gene call, 7 bases matching. This sequence originates from a human donor in good health. The CDR3 amino acid sequence is: CASRLQGGTGELFF. The nucleotides read TGTGCCAGCAGGCTCCAGGGGGGAACCGGGGAGCTGTTTTTT.